Listed below are T cell receptor beta chains from one sample, sequenced in a study of human T cells and chemical hapten exposure. TCRdb called the RACE reads again in MiXCR, with one record for every CDR3 protein. Of about 64,000 distinct CDR3 sequences in the sample, 9.5% to 11% were seen once. The sample in question was whole blood, obtained in connection with sensitization to the hapten diphenylcyclopropenone (DPC). The receptors come from a woman under 40 with alopecia areata. Some clones in this sample may be carry-over from other donors' samples. Each CDR3 is given with its conserved first and last residue. The size field is filled for only some rows; it gives once, few, many or a size class.

>-|TRBV28
CASGRGYQPQHF
>-|TRBV3-1
CASSQDFDIYNEQFF
>-|TRBV15
CATSGITPTGELFF
>few|TRBV28
CASSLLRETQYF
>few|TRBV6-2/TRBV6-3
CASSYGSYEGTEAFF
>-|TRBV12-3/TRBV12-4
CASSLFGTRYNEQFF
>-|TRBV5-1
CASSLAGDGGRELFF
>few|TRBV10-1
CASSDGETKAKNIQYF
>-|TRBV6-1
CASSEGGFRGEQYF
>few|TRBV29-1
CSVEGVRGGDYTEAFF
>-|TRBV29-1
CSVGISVSGEQYF
>many|TRBV7-6
CASSPRRAGGIHEQFF
>-|TRBV6-1
CASSVSGYEQFF
>few|TRBV9
CASSVAGESYEQYF
>many|TRBV13
CASSLGGVNTEAFF
>-|TRBV28
CASQGGLDGELFF
>few|TRBV11-2
CASPEGEDTGELFF
>-|TRBV6-5
CASRYSGTGPYEQYF
>many|TRBV6-6
CASSPRTGPGNTIYF
>-|TRBV5-1
CASSGDSGIYEQYF
>many|TRBV2
CASSDDSYSNQPQHF
>many|TRBV7-9
CASSPGGQGAAPLHF
>many|TRBV9
CASSVTGGNSPLHF
>many|TRBV25-1
CASSEGGPYSPLHF
>many|TRBV6-5
CASSSTETLPLHF